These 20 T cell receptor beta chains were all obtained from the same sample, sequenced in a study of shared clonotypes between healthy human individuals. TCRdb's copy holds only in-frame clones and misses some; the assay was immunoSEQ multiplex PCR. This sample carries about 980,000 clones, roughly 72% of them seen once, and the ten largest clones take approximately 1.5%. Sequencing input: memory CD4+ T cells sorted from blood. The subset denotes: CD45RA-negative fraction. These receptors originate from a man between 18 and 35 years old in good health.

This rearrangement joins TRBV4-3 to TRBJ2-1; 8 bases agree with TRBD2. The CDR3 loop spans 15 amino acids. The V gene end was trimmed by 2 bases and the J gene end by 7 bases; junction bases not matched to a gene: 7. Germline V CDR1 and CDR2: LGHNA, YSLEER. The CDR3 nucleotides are TGCGCCAGCAGCCAACAGCGGGAGAAGAGGAATGAGCAGTTCTTC. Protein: CASSQQREKRNEQFF.

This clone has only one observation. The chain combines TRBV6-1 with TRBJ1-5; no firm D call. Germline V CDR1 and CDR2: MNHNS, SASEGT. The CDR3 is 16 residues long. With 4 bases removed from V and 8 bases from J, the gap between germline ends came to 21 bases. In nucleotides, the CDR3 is TGTGCCAGCAGTGTGAGTCAGAATCTTTTAAGCGAGCCCCAGCATTTT. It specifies CASSVSQNLLSEPQHF.

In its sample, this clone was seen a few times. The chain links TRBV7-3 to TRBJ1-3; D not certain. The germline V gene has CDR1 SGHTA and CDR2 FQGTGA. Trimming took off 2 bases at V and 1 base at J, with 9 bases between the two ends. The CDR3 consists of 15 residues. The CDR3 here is CASSLSPGSGNTIYF. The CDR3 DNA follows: TGTGCCAGCAGCTTATCGCCGGGATCTGGAAACACCATATATTTT.

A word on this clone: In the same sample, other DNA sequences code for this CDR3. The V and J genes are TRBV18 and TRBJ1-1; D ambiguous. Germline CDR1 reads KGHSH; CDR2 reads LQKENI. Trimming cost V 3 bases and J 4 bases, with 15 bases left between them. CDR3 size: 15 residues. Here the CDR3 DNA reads TGTGCCAGCTCACCCCCCCCCGGGGTTGGCACTGAAGCTTTCTTT. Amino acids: CASSPPPGVGTEAFF.

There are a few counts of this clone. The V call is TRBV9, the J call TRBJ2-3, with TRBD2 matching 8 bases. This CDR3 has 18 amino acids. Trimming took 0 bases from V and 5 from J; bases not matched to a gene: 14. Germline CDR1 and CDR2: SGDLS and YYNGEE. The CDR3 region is CASSVASSGGLGRDTQYF. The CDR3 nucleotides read TGTGCCAGCAGCGTAGCTTCAAGCGGGGGCTTAGGAAGAGATACGCAGTATTTT.

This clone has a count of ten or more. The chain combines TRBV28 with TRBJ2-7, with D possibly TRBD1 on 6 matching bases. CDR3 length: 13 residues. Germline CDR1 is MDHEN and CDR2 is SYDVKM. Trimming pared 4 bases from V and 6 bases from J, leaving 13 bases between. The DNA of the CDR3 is TGTGCCAGCAGTTACAGGGTTGGGGGCGAGCAGTACTTC. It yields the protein CASSYRVGGEQYF. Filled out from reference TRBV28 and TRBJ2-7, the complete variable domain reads DVKVTQSSRYLVKRTGEKVFLECVQDMDHENMFWYRQDPGLGLRLIYFSYDVKMKEKGDIPEGYSVSREKKERFSLILESASTNQTSMYLCASSYRVGGEQYFGPGTRLTVT.

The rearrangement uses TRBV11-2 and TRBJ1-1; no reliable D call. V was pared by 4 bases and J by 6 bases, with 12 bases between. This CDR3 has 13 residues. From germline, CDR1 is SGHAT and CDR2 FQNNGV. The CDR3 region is CASSSELPAEAFF. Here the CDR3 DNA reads TGTGCCAGCAGCTCGGAACTACCTGCTGAAGCTTTCTTT.

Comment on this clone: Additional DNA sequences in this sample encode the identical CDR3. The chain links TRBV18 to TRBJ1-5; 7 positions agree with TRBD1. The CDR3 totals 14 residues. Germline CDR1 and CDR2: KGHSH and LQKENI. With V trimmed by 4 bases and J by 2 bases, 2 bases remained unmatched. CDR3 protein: CASSLQGGNQPQHF. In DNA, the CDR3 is TGTGCCAGCTCACTTCAGGGGGGCAATCAGCCCCAGCATTTT.

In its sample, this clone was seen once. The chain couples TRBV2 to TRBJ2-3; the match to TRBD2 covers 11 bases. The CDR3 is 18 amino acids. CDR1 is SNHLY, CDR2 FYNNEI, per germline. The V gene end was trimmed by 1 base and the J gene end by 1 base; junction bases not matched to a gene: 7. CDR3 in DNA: TGTGCCAGCAGTGAAGGACTAGCGGGGAGTCCTGGCACAGATACGCAGTATTTT. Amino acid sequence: CASSEGLAGSPGTDTQYF. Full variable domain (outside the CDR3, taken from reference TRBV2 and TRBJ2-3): EPEVTQTPSHQVTQMGQEVILRCVPISNHLYFYWYRQILGQKVEFLVSFYNNEISEKSEIFDDQFSVERPDGSNFTLKIRSTKLEDSAMYFCASSEGLAGSPGTDTQYFGPGTRLTVL.

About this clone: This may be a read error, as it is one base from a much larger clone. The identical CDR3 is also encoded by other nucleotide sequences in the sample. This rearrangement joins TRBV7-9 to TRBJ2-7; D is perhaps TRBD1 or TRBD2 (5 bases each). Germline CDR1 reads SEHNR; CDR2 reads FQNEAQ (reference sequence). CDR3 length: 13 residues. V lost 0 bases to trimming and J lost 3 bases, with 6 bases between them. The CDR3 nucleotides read TGTGCCAGCAGCTTAGCTGGGGGCTACGAGCAGTACTTC. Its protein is CASSLAGGYEQYF.

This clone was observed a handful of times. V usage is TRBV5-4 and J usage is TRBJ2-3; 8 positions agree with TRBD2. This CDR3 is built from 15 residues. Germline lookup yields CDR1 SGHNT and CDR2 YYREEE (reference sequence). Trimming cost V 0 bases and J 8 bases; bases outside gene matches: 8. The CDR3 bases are TGTGCCAGCAGCTTGGCCGGGACTAGTGCTATTACGCAGTATTTT. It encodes CASSLAGTSAITQYF. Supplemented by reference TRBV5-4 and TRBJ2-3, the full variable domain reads ETGVTQSPTHLIKTRGQQVTLRCSSQSGHNTVSWYQQALGQGPQFIFQYYREEENGRGNFPPRFSGLQFPNYSSELNVNALELDDSALYLCASSLAGTSAITQYFGPGTRLTVL.

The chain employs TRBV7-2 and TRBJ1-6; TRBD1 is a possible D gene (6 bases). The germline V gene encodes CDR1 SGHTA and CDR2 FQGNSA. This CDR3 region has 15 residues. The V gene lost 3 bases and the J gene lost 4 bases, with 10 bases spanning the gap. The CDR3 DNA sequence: TGTGCCAGCAGCTTGGAAGGACAGTATAATTCACCCCTCCACTTT. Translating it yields CASSLEGQYNSPLHF.

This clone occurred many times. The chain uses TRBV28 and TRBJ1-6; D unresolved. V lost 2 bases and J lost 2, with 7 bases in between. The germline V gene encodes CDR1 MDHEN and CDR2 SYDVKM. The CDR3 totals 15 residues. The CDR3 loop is CASSLSSTYNSPLHF. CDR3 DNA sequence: TGTGCCAGCAGTTTAAGTAGCACCTATAATTCACCCCTCCACTTT.

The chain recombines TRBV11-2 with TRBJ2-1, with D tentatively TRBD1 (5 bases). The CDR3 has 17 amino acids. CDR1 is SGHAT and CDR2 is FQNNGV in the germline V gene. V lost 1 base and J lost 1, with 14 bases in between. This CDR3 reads CASSLARGSPSYNEQFF. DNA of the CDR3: TGTGCCAGCAGCTTAGCTAGGGGATCCCCTTCCTACAATGAGCAGTTCTTC.

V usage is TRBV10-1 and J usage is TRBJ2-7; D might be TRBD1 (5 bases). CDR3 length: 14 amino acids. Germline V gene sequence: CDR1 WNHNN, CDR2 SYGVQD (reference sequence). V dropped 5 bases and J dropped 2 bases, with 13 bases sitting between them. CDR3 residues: CASSSTGSTYEQYF. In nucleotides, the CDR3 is TGCGCCAGCAGTTCAACAGGATCCACCTACGAGCAGTACTTC.

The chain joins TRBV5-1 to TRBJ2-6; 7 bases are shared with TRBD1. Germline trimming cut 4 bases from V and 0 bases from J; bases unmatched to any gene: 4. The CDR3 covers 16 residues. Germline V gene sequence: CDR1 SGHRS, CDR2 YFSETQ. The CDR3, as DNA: TGCGCCAGCAGCGTGACAGGGCTCTCTGGGGCCAACGTCCTGACTTTC. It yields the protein CASSVTGLSGANVLTF.

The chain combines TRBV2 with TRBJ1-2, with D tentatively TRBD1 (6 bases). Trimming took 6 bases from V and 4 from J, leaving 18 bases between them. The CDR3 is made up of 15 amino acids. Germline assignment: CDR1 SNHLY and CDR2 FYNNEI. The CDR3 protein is CASSTDSSSVYGYTF. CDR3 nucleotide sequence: TGTGCCAGCAGCACGGACAGTTCATCGGTCTATGGCTACACCTTC.

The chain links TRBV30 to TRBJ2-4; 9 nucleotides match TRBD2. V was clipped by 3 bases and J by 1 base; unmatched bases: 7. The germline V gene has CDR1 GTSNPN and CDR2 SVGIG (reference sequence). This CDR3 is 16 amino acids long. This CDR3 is CAWRIAGVGAKNIQYF. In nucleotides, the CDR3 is TGTGCCTGGAGGATAGCGGGAGTAGGTGCCAAAAACATTCAGTACTTC.

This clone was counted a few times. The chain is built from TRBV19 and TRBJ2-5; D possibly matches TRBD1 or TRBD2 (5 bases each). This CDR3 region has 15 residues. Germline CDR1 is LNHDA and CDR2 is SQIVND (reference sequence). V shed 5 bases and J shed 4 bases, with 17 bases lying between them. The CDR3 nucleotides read TGTGCCAGTAGTTTCGGGCCCTATGGGGGAGAGACCCAGTACTTC. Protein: CASSFGPYGGETQYF.

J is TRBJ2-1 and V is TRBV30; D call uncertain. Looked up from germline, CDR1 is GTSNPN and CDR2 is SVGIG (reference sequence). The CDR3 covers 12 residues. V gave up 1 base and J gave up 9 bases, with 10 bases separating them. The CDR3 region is CAWSGTRGEQFF. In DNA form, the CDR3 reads TGTGCCTGGAGTGGAACGCGCGGTGAGCAGTTCTTC.